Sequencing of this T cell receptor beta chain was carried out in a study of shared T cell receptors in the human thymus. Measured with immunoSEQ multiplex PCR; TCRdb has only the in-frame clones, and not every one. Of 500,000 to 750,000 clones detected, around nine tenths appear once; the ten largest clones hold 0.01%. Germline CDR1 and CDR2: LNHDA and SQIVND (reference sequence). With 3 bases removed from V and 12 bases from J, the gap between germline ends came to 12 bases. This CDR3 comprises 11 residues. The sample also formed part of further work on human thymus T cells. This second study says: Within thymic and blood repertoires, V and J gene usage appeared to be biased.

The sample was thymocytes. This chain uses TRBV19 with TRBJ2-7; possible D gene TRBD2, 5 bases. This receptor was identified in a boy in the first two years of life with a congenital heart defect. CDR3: CASSIGEARYF. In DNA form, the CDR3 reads TGTGCCAGTAGTATCGGGGAAGCCCGGTACTTC.